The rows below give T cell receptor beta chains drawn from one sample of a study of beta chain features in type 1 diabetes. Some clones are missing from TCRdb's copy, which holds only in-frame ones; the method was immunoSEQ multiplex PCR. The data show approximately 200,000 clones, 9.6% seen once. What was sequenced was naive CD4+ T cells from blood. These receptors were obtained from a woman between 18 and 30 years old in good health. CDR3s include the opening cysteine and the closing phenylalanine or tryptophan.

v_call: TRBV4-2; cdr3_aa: CASSQESLAGVSDTQYF
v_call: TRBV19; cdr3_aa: CASSVPGGNEKLFF
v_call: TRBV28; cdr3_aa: CASSQDRYNQPQHF
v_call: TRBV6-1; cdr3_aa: CASSEISYEQYF
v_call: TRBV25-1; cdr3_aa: CASSGIRGVGEQFF
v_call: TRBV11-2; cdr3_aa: CASTIGDRGDEKLFF
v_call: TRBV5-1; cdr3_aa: CASSLEGQGSDTQYF
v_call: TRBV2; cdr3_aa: CASSPGQGRGNYEQYF
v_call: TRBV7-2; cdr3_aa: CASGSRGLRTEAFF
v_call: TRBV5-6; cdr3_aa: CASSLAWRRLAGGWDTQYF
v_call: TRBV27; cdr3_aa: CASSLSAGQETQYF
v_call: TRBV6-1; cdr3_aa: CASSEPFRNEQFF
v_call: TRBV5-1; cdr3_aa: CASSPTFQQGLEYGYTF
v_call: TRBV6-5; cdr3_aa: CASSYNQGWEQYF
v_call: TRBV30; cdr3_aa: CAWSVSTGNYEQYF
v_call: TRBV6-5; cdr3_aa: CASSGRGGLDTQYF
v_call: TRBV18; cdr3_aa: CASSPPATGSYEQYF
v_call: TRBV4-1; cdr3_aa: CASSQKGQGDGNEQFF